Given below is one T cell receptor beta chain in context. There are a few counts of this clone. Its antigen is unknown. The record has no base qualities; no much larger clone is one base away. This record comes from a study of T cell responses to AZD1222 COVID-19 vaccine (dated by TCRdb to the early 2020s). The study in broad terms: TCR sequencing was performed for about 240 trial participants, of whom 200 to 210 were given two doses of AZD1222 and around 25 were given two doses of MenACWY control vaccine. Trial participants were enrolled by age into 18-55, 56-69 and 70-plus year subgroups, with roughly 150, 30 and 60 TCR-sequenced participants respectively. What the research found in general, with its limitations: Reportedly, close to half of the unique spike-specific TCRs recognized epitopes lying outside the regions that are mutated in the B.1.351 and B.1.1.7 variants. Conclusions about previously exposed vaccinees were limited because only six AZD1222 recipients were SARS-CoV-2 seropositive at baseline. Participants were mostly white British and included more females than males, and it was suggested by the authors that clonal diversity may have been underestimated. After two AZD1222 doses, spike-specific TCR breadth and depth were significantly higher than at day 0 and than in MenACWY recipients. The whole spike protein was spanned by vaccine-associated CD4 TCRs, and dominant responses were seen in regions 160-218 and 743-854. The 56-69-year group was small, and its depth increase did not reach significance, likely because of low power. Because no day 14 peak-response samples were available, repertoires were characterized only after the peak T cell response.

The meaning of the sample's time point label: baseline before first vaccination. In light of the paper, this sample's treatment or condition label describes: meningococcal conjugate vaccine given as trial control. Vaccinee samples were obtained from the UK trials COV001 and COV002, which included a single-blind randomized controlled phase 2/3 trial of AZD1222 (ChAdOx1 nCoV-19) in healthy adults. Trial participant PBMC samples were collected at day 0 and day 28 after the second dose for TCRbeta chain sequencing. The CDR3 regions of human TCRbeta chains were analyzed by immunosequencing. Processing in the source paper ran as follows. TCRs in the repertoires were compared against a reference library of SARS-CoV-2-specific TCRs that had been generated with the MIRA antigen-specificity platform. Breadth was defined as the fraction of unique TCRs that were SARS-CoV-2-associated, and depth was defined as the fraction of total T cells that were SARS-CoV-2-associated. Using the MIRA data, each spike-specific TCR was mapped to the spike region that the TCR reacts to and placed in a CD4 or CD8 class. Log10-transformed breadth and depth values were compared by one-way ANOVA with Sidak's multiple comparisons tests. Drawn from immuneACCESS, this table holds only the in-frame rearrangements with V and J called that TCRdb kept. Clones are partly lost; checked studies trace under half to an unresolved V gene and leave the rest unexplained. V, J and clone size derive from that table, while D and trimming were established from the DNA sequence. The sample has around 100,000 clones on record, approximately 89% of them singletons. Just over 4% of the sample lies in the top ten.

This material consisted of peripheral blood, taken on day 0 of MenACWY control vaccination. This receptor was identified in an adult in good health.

The DNA is TGTGCCAGCAGTTACTTGGGGACAGAGACCGGGGAGCTGTTTTTT. It is translated as CASSYLGTETGELFF. The V and J segments used are TRBV6-2 or TRBV6-3 and TRBJ2-2; a stretch of 7 junction bases matches TRBD1. The CDR3 holds 15 amino acids from the cysteine to the phenylalanine. The retained sequence is limited to the CDR3, 45 bases, with the frame set at the first base. Ends trimmed: V by 1 base, J by 5 bases; bases unmatched to a gene: 4. From the germline V gene, CDR1 is MNHEY and CDR2 is SVGEGT.